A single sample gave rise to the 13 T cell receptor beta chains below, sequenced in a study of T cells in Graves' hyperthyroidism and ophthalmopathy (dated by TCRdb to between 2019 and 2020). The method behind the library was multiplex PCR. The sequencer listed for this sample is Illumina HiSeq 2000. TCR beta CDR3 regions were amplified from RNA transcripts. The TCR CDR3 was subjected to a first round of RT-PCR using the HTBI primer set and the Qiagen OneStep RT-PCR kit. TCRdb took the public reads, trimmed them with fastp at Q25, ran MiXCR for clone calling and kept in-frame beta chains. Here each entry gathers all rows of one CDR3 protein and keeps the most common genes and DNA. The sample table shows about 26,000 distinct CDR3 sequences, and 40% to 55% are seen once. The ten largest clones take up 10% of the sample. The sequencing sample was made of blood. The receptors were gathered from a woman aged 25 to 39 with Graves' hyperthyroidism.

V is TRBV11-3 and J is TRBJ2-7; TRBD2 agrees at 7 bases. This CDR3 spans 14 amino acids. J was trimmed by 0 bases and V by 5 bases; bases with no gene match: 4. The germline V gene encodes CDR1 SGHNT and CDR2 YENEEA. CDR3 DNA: TGTGCCAGCAGCCTCCGGGGGGACTCCTACGAGCAGTACTTC. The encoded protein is CASSLRGDSYEQYF.

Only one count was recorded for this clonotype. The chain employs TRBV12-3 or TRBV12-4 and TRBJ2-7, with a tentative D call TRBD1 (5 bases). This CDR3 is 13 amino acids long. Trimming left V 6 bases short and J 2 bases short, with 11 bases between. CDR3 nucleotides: TGTGCCAGCAGCTCAGGGATCGCCTACGAGCAGTACTTC. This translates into CASSSGIAYEQYF.

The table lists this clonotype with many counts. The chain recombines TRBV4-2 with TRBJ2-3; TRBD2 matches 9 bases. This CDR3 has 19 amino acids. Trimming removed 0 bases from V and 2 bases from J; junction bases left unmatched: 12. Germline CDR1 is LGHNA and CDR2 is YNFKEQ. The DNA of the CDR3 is TGTGCCAGCAGCCAAGATATGATGGGGCGGGAGGGGGTCACAGATACGCAGTATTTT. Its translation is CASSQDMMGREGVTDTQYF.

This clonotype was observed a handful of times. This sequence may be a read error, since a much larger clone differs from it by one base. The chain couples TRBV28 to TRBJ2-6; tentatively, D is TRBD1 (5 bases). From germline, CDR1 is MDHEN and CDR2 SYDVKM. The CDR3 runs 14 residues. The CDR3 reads CASSLVLGANGLTF. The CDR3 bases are TGTGCCAGCAGTTTAGTATTAGGGGCCAACGGCCTGACTTTC.

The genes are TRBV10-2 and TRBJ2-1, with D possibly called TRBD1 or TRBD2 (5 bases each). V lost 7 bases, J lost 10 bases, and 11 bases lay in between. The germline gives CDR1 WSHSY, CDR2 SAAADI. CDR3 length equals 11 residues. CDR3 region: CASTQGTEQFF. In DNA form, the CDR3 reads TGCGCCAGCACCCAAGGGACCGAGCAGTTCTTC.

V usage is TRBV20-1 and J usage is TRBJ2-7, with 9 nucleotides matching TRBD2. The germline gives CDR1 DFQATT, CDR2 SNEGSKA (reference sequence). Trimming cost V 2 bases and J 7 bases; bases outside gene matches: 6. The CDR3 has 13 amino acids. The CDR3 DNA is TGCAGTGCTAGAAGGCCTAGCGGGGAAGAGCAGTACTTC. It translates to CSARRPSGEEQYF.

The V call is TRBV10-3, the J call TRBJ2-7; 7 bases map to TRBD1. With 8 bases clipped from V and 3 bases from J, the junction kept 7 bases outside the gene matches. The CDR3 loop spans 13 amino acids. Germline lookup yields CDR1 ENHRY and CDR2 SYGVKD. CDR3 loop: CAIDKGQNYEQYF. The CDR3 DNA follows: TGTGCCATCGATAAGGGACAGAACTACGAGCAGTACTTC.

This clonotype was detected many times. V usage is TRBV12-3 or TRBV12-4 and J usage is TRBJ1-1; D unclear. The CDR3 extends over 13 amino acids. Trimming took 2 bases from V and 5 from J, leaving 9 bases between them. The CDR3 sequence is CASSLIPGTEAFF. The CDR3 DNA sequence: TGTGCCAGCAGTTTAATCCCGGGGACTGAAGCTTTCTTT.

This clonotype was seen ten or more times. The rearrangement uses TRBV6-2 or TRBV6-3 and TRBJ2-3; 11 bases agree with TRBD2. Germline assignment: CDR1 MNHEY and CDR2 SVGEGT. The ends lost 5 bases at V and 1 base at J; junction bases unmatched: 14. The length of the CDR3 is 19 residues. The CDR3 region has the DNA TGTGCCAGCAGTACCCCGTTTAGCGGGAGGGAGGAGGGCACAGATACGCAGTATTTT. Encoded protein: CASSTPFSGREEGTDTQYF.

The CDR3 nucleotides are TGCAGCGTTACCACAGGGGAACAGCCCCAGCATTTT. Residues: CSVTTGEQPQHF. The rearrangement uses TRBV29-1 and TRBJ1-5; 7 bases fit TRBD1. The V and J ends lost 5 bases and 7 bases, in that order; junction bases with no gene match: 5. Germline V gene lookup returns CDR1 SQVTM and CDR2 ANQGSEA. This CDR3 has 12 amino acids. Using reference TRBV29-1 and TRBJ1-5 for the parts outside the CDR3, the full variable domain is SAVISQKPSRDICQRGTSLTIQCQVDSQVTMMFWYRQQPGQSLTLIATANQGSEATYESGFVIDKFPISRPNLTFSTLTVSNMSPEDSSIYLCSVTTGEQPQHFGDGTRLSIL.

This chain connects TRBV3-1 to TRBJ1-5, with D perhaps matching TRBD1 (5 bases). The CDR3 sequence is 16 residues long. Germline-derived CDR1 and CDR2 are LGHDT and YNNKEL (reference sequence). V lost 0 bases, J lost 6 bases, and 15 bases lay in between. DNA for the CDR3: TGTGCCAGCAGCCAAGATTACTGGGGGGGAGGTCAGCCCCAGCATTTT. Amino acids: CASSQDYWGGGQPQHF.

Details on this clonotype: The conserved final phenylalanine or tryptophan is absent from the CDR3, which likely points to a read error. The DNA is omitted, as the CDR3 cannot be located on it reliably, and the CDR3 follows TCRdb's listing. CDR3 sequence: CASSPFTSPERFC. The chain has TRBV18 and TRBJ2-2. The CDR3 is 13 amino acids long, termini counted. The germline V gene encodes CDR1 KGHSH and CDR2 LQKENI.

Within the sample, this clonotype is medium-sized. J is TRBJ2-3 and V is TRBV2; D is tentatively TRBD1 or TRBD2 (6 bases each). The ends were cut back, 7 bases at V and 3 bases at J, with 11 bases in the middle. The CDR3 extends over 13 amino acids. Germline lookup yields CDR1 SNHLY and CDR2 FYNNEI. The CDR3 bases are TGTGCCAGCATGAAAGGGGGGACAGATACGCAGTATTTT. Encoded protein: CASMKGGTDTQYF.